The clone carrying this T cell receptor beta chain was seen more than once but under ten times. Its specificity is not known. A multiplex PCR was run with 60 Vbeta primers and 13 Jbeta primers. TCRdb keeps only in-frame clones here, not all; method: immunoSEQ multiplex PCR. The sample shows 150,000 to 200,000 clones, around 77% of them seen only once. The sample is drawn from a study of cytomegalovirus exposure and HLA in healthy donors. The CDR3 extends over 16 amino acids. Germline V lookup: CDR1 SGHRS, CDR2 YFSETQ. V trimming: 2 bases; J trimming: 3 bases; junction bases outside the gene matches: 7. Study-wide results and limits: Analysis was carried out at a later point, and it linked a missense DCLRE1C variant to TCR beta V- and J-gene trimming. Reportedly, cytomegalovirus status was diagnosed with high sensitivity and specificity. The study dropped some indistinguishable V segments, TRBV6-2 and TRBV6-3 among them.

This chain links TRBV5-1 with TRBJ2-5; TRBD1 matches 10 bases. Sequenced input: PBMCs. This TCR came from a man aged 55 to 70 in good health and CMV-seronegative. The CDR3 DNA follows: TGCGCCAGCAGCTTAAATACCGGGACAGGGGAAGAGACCCAGTACTTC. It yields the protein CASSLNTGTGEETQYF.